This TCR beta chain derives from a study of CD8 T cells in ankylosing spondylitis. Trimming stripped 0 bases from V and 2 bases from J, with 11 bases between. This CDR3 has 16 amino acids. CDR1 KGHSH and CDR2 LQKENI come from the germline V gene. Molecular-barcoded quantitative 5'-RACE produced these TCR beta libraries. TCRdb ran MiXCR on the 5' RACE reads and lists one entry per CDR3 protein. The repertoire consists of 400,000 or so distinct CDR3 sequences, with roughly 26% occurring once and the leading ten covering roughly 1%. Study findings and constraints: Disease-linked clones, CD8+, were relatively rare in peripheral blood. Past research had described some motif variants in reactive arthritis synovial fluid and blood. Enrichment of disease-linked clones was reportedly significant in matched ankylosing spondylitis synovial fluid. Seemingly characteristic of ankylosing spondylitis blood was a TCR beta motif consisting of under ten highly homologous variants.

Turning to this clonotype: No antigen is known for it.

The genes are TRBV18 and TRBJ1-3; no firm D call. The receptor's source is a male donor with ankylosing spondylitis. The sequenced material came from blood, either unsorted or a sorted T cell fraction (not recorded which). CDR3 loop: CASSPPTANAGNTIYF. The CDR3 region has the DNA TGTGCCAGCTCACCACCGACCGCCAACGCTGGAAACACCATATATTTT. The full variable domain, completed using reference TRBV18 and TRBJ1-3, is NAGVMQNPRHLVRRRGQEARLRCSPMKGHSHVYWYRQLPEEGLKFMVYLQKENIIDESGMPKERFSAEFPKEGPSILRIQQVVRGDSAAYFCASSPPTANAGNTIYFGEGSWLTVV.